This entry lists 14 T cell receptor beta chains sequenced from one sample in a study of identical twins. One entry per CDR3 protein, called by TCRdb with MiXCR from the 5' RACE reads. The sample lists about 690,000 distinct CDR3 sequences, less than 7% occurring once. Sequencing was done on a sample of naive T cells sorted from blood. These receptors all come from a man aged 18 to 30 in good health.

The genes are TRBV20-1 and TRBJ1-4; no clear D. The CDR3 is 12 amino acids. Germline CDR1 and CDR2: DFQATT and SNEGSKA (reference sequence). Trimming removed 6 bases from V and 7 bases from J, with 12 bases in between. The CDR3 bases are TGCAGTGCAGGCGGGTTCGGTGAAAAACTGTTTTTT. Encoded protein: CSAGGFGEKLFF.

This rearrangement joins TRBV7-6 to TRBJ2-7, with D tentatively TRBD2 (6 bases). Trimming shortened V by 5 bases and J by 2 bases, and 13 bases separated the two germline ends. CDR3 length: 14 amino acids. Germline-derived CDR1 and CDR2 are SGHVS and FNYEAQ. In DNA form, the CDR3 reads TGTGCCAGCAGCCCCGGGGACTTTGCCTACGAGCAGTACTTC. Translating it yields CASSPGDFAYEQYF.

This clonotype was observed a handful of times. The V call is TRBV5-1, the J call TRBJ2-7, with D perhaps TRBD2 (5 bases). Trimming removed 2 bases at V and 2 bases at J, with 11 bases between. Germline V gene data show CDR1 as SGHRS and CDR2 as YFSETQ. The length of the CDR3 is 14 residues. DNA of the CDR3: TGCGCCAGCAGCTTTGGCGGGCCTCCCTACGAGCAGTACGTC. Protein: CASSFGGPPYEQYV.

This clonotype has a count of ten or more. V is TRBV3-1 and J is TRBJ2-5, with TRBD2 as a possible D gene (6 bases). V dropped 4 bases and J dropped 4 bases, with 13 bases sitting between them. This CDR3 has 14 amino acids. The germline V gene encodes CDR1 LGHDT and CDR2 YNNKEL (reference sequence). CDR3 sequence (DNA): TGTGCCAGCAGCCGGGCGGGACGGGTAGAGACCCAGTACTTC. Protein sequence: CASSRAGRVETQYF.

Ten or more counts support this clonotype. The CDR3 loop is CASSYVAGGIGELFF. The CDR3, as DNA: TGTGCCAGCAGTTACGTAGCGGGAGGGATCGGGGAGCTGTTTTTT. The chain links TRBV12-3 or TRBV12-4 to TRBJ2-2; 11 bases are a match to TRBD2. The junction had 5 bases not matched to a gene; V was cut back by 4 bases and J by 7 bases. CDR3 length: 15 amino acids.

This clonotype was seen repeatedly, ten times or more. The chain uses TRBV5-1 and TRBJ2-1; D assignment may be TRBD1 or TRBD2 (5 bases each). V shed 3 bases and J shed 9 bases, with 16 bases lying between them. In germline, CDR1 is SGHRS, CDR2 YFSETQ. This CDR3 is built from 14 residues. The CDR3, as DNA: TGCGCCAGCAGCTCATCGAGGGGTGATGGTGAGCAGTTCTTC. Residues: CASSSSRGDGEQFF.

This clonotype was seen a few times. The chain couples TRBV7-9 to TRBJ1-4; D gene ambiguous. Germline V gives CDR1 SEHNR, CDR2 FQNEAQ (reference sequence). This CDR3 is 11 amino acids long. V was cut by 0 bases and J by 11 bases, with 4 bases left in between. CDR3 in amino acids: CASSLAAKLFF. In DNA form, the CDR3 reads TGTGCCAGCAGCTTAGCGGCCAAACTGTTTTTT. Full variable domain (rest looked up from reference TRBV7-9 and TRBJ1-4): DTGVSQNPRHKITKRGQNVTFRCDPISEHNRLYWYRQTLGQGPEFLTYFQNEAQLEKSRLLSDRFSAERPKGSFSTLEIQRTEQGDSAMYLCASSLAAKLFFGSGTQLSVL.

The CDR3 DNA follows: TGCAGTGCCGAAGAGGTGGGCTACGAGCAGTACTTC. Translated, it gives CSAEEVGYEQYF. The chain has TRBV20-1 and TRBJ2-7; D is uncertain. The CDR3 has 12 amino acids. V was cut by 6 bases and J by 3 bases, with 12 bases left in between. The germline V gene has CDR1 DFQATT and CDR2 SNEGSKA (reference sequence).

This clonotype has only a few counts. The chain links TRBV7-9 to TRBJ2-1; 9 bases fit TRBD2. Losses at the gene ends were 5 bases for V and 9 bases for J; bases not matched to a gene: 11. Germline lookup yields CDR1 SEHNR and CDR2 FQNEAQ (reference sequence). CDR3 size: 15 residues. CDR3 residues: CASSLSAGGGGEQFF. The CDR3 DNA reads as TGTGCCAGCAGCCTATCAGCGGGAGGCGGGGGTGAGCAGTTCTTC.

This clonotype has more than one count but fewer than ten. The chain has TRBV29-1 and TRBJ1-1; D remains unclear. The CDR3 runs 9 residues. Germline CDR1 reads SQVTM; CDR2 reads ANQGSEA. In DNA, the CDR3 is TGCACGGTGAGCACTGAAGCTTTCTTT. This codes for CTVSTEAFF.

This clonotype was found a few times. The rearrangement uses TRBV28 and TRBJ1-3; TRBD1 agrees at 7 bases. This CDR3 spans 15 amino acids. Losses at the gene ends were 7 bases for V and 4 bases for J; bases not matched to a gene: 10. Per the germline V gene, CDR1 is MDHEN and CDR2 is SYDVKM. The CDR3 nucleotides are TGTGCCAGCACTACTGCGGGACAGCGAGGAAACACCATATATTTT. This translates into CASTTAGQRGNTIYF.

This clonotype showed up just a few times. The chain carries TRBV6-1 and TRBJ2-3; 10 bases align to TRBD2. The junction had 8 bases not matched to a gene; V was cut back by 5 bases and J by 0 bases. The CDR3 is 17 residues long. CDR1 is MNHNS and CDR2 is SASEGT in the germline V gene. The CDR3 spells CASSQRSTSGSTDTQYF. CDR3 DNA: TGTGCCAGCAGTCAGCGATCGACTAGCGGGAGCACAGATACGCAGTATTTT.

V is TRBV5-1 and J is TRBJ2-3, with D tentatively TRBD1 (6 bases). With 0 bases removed from V and 1 base from J, the gap between germline ends came to 15 bases. The CDR3 extends over 17 amino acids. CDR1 SGHRS and CDR2 YFSETQ come from the germline V gene. CDR3 bases: TGCGCCAGCAGCTTGGACTTTCTGGCAGGGGGCACAGATACGCAGTATTTT. This codes for CASSLDFLAGGTDTQYF.

This clonotype has at least ten counts. V and J are TRBV6-2 or TRBV6-3 and TRBJ1-1; D possibly corresponds to TRBD1 (6 bases). V was cut by 6 bases and J by 4 bases, with 15 bases left in between. This CDR3 has 14 residues. Per germline, CDR1 MNHEY and CDR2 SVGEGT. CDR3 sequence: CASSRQALGTEAFF. DNA for the CDR3: TGTGCCAGCAGCCGACAGGCCCTTGGCACTGAAGCTTTCTTT.